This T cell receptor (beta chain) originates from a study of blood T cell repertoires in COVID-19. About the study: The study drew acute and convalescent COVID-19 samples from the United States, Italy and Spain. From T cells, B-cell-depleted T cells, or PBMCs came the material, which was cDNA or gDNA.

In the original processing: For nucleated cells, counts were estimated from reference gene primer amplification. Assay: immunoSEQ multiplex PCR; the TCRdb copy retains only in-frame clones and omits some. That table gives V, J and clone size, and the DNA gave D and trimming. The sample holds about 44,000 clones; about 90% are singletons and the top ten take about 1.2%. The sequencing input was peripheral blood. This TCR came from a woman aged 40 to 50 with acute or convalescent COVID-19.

The CDR3 spells CASSQRPRNTQYF. CDR3 coding DNA: TGTGCCAGCAGCCAACGGCCTAGAAATACGCAGTATTTT. The genes are TRBV3-1 (or the pseudogene TRBV3-2) and TRBJ2-3; D is undetermined. The CDR3 consists of 13 residues. Trimming took 2 bases from V and 7 from J, leaving 10 bases between them. Germline V gene lookup returns CDR1 LGHDT and CDR2 YNNKEL (reference sequence).